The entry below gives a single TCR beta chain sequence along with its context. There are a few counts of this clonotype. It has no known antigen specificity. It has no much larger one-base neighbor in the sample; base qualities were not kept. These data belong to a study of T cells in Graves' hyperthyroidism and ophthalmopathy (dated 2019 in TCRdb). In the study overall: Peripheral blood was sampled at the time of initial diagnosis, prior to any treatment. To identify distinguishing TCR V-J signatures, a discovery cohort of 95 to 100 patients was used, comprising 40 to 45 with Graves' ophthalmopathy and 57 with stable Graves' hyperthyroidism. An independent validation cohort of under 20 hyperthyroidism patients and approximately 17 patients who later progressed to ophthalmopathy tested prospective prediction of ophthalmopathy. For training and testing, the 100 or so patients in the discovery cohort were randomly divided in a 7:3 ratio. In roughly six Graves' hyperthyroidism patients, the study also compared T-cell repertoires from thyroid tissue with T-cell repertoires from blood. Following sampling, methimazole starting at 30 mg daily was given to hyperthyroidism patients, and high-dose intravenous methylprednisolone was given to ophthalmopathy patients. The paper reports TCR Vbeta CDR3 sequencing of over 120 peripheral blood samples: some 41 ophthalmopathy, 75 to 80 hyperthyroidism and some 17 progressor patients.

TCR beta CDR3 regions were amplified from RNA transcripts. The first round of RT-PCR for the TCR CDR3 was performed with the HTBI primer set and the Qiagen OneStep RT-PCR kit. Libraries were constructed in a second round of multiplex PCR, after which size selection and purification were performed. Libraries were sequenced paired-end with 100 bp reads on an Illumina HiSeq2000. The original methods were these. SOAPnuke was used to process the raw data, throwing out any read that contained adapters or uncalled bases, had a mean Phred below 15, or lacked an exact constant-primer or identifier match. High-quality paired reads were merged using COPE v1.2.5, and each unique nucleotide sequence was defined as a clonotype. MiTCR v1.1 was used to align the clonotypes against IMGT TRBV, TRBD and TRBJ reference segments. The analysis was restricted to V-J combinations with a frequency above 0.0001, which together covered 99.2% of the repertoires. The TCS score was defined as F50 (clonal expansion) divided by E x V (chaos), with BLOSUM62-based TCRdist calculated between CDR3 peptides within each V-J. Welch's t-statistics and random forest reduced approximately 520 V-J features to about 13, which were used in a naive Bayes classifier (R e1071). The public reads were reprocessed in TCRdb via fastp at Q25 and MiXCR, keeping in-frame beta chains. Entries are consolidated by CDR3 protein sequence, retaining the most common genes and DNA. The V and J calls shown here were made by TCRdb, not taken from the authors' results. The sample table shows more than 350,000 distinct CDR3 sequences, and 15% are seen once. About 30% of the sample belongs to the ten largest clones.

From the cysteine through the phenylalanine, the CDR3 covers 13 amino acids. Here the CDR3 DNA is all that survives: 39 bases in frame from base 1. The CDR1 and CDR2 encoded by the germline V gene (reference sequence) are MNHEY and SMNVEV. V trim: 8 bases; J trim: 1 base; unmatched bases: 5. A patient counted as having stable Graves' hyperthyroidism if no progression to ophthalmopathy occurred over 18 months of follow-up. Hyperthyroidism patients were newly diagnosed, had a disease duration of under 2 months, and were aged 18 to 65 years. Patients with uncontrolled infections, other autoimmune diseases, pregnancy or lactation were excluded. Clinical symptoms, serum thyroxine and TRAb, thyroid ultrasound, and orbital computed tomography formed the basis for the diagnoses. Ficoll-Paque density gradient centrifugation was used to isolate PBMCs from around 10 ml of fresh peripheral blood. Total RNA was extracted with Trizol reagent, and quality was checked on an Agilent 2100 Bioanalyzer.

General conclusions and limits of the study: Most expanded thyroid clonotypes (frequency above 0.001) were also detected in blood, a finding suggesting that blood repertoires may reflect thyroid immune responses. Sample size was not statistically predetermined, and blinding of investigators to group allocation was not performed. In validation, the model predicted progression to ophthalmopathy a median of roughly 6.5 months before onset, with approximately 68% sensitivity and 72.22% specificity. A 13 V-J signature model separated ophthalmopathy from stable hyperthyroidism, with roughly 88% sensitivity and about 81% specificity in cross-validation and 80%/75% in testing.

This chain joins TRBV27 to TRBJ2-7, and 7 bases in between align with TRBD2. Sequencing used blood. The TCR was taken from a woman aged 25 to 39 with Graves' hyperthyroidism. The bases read TGTGCCAGCCGACCGGGACTATCCTACGAGCAGTACTTC. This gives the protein CASRPGLSYEQYF.